This T cell receptor (beta chain) was retrieved from a study of cytomegalovirus exposure and HLA in healthy donors. For the study at large: It was reported in a later analysis that the same platform had been used for the roughly 130 validation repertoires as for the approximately 700 first-cohort repertoires.

As for this clone: Its antigen remains unknown.

Clones were sequenced by immunoSEQ multiplex PCR, and TCRdb holds only the in-frame ones, with some missing. The sample includes under 200,000 clones, 86% of them seen just once. Trimming shortened V by 6 bases and J by 1 base, and 10 bases separated the two germline ends. The germline V gene has CDR1 SGHVS and CDR2 FQNEAQ. The CDR3 spans 14 residues. General observations from the study: Reportedly, diagnosis of cytomegalovirus status by the classifier showed high specificity and sensitivity. Listed as cytomegalovirus-associated were 164 TCR beta chains. Most TCRs appeared rarely, but some public TCRs recurred in many donors.

The sequence was obtained from a woman in her late teens or twenties in good health and CMV-seronegative. Sequencing used PBMCs. This chain connects TRBV7-8 to TRBJ1-5; D might be TRBD1 (5 bases). CDR3 nucleotides: TGTGCCAGCAGGGGGGAGGGGAGCAATCAGCCCCAGCATTTT. Its translation is CASRGEGSNQPQHF.